The following is a T cell receptor beta chain sequence with its context. Clones were read by immunoSEQ multiplex PCR, and TCRdb kept only the in-frame ones, dropping some. There are some 95,000 clones in the sample; 79% occur only once, and more than 9% lies in the top ten. The CDR3 length is 15 residues. Between the trimmed V and J ends, which lost 5 bases and 3 bases, there was a span of 16 bases. Germline V CDR1 and CDR2: KGHSH, LQKENI. The data were taken from a study of control samples from healthy donors and cancer patients. Sample: blood. The chain employs TRBV18 and TRBJ2-5; D might be TRBD2 (5 bases). The receptor was derived from a woman in her twenties or thirties in good health. The CDR3 coding sequence is TGTGCCAGCTCAGGCAGAGGGCTCGAGAAAGAGACCCAGTACTTC. Its protein is CASSGRGLEKETQYF.